This note documents a single T cell receptor beta chain sequence. What it recognizes is unknown. The CDR3 runs 16 residues. Germline lookup yields CDR1 SGHRS and CDR2 YFSETQ. V was clipped by 4 bases and J by 2 bases, with 18 bases between them. This sample is drawn from a study of OX40 agonist ivuxolimab in advanced cancers. Study results and limitations: The study found among the lowest clonal expansion in partial responders at 0.1-3.0 mg/kg.

TCRdb keeps only in-frame clones here, not all; method: immunoSEQ multiplex PCR. This sample has around 53,000 clones; 65% to 85% occur once, and the top ten carry roughly 0.6%. The sample was CD4+ or CD8+ T cells sorted from blood, taken in a trial of the OX40 agonist ivuxolimab. This receptor was identified in an adult with an advanced solid tumor such as melanoma, head and neck, liver or kidney cancer. The chain employs TRBV5-1 and TRBJ2-5, with a possible D match to TRBD1 (5 bases). The CDR3 nucleotides read TGCGCCAGCAGCCTTACCTCTGACAGAACACAAGAGACCCAGTACTTC. Its protein product is CASSLTSDRTQETQYF.